One and the same sample provided the 22 T cell receptor beta chains below, sequenced in a study of breast tumors, draining lymph nodes, adjacent tissues. TCRdb ran MiXCR on the multiplex PCR reads and lists one entry per CDR3 protein. There are approximately 100,000 distinct CDR3 sequences in the sample; roughly 20% occur only once, and more than 0.9% lies in the top ten. Samples came from axillary lymph nodes draining the breast cancer. Sequencing was carried out using axillary lymph node tissue. The receptors were sampled from a female donor with breast cancer. Some clones in this sample may be carry-over from other donors' samples.

This clonotype was recorded only once. The chain combines TRBV3-1 with TRBJ2-3, with D unclear. The V end lost 0 bases, the J end lost 1 base, and 8 bases lay between the germline ends. The CDR3 consists of 15 residues. Germline CDR1 and CDR2: LGHDT and YNNKEL (reference sequence). The CDR3: CASSQDAGRTDTQYF. As DNA, the CDR3 is TGTGCCAGCAGCCAAGATGCTGGCCGCACAGATACGCAGTATTTT.

This clonotype was recorded many times. The gene calls are TRBV29-1 and TRBJ2-7; TRBD1 matches 7 bases. Looked up from germline, CDR1 is SQVTM and CDR2 is ANQGSEA. There are 12 residues in the CDR3. Germline trimming cut 7 bases from V and 6 bases from J; bases unmatched to any gene: 9. CDR3 DNA sequence: TGCAGCGCTAAGTCCGGGACAGTCGAGCAGTACTTC. Translation: CSAKSGTVEQYF.

Many counts were recorded for this clonotype. The chain uses TRBV12-3 or TRBV12-4 and TRBJ1-5; D is possibly TRBD1 (6 bases). The CDR3 spans 14 residues. V lost 3 bases and J 1 base, leaving 7 bases between the germline ends. This chain's CDR3 is CASSFGQSNQPQHF. As DNA, the CDR3 is TGTGCCAGCAGTTTCGGACAGAGCAATCAGCCCCAGCATTTT.

This clonotype was seen many times. V is TRBV25-1 and J is TRBJ2-1; tentative D call: TRBD1 (5 bases). Germline lookup yields CDR1 MGHDK and CDR2 SYGVNS. The CDR3 is 15 residues long. The V and J ends lost 0 bases and 9 bases respectively, with 15 bases between them. The CDR3 spells CASSEYEQGIPEQFF. In nucleotides, the CDR3 is TGTGCCAGCAGTGAATACGAGCAGGGTATTCCTGAGCAGTTCTTC.

The chain combines TRBV5-1 with TRBJ2-6; no clear D. V gave up 6 bases and J gave up 0 bases, with 10 bases separating them. This CDR3 comprises 15 residues. Germline lookup yields CDR1 SGHRS and CDR2 YFSETQ. In DNA, the CDR3 is TGCGCCAGCACCCCCGGTACCTCTGGGGCCAACGTCCTGACTTTC. It encodes CASTPGTSGANVLTF.

Note on this clonotype: One junction end disagrees with the germline gene, perhaps due to a read error. The J gene is TRBJ2-2, the V gene TRBV5-6; TRBD2 aligns across 7 bases. The length of the CDR3 is 16 residues. Germline V CDR1 and CDR2: SGHDT, YYEEEE. The CDR3 DNA follows: TGTGCCAGCAGCTTGCGCGGCGGGGGTAACTCGGGGGGGCTGTTTTTT. Its translation is CASSLRGGGNSGGLFF.

This clonotype was picked up many times. The chain joins TRBV5-1 to TRBJ2-2; 8 positions agree with TRBD1. Germline CDR1 is SGHRS and CDR2 is YFSETQ. J lost 5 bases, V lost 4 bases, and 7 bases had no gene match. CDR3 length equals 15 residues. The CDR3 loop is CASSKLTGETGELFF. CDR3 sequence (DNA): TGCGCCAGCAGCAAGCTGACAGGGGAGACCGGGGAGCTGTTTTTT.

This clonotype was observed at least ten times. The chain recombines TRBV6-5 with TRBJ2-1, with D perhaps TRBD2 (7 bases). The germline gives CDR1 MNHEY, CDR2 SVGAGI. The CDR3 length is 17 residues. V lost 0 bases and J lost 4, with 16 bases in between. The CDR3 bases are TGTGCCAGCAGTTACTCGATTTTTGCGGGGGCTTACAATGAGCAGTTCTTC. Its protein product is CASSYSIFAGAYNEQFF.

This clonotype was counted many times. J is TRBJ2-2 and V is TRBV7-8; the D call may be TRBD1 or TRBD2 (5 bases each). The ends were cut back, 0 bases at V and 7 bases at J, with 18 bases in the middle. Germline-derived CDR1 and CDR2 are SGHVS and FQNEAQ. CDR3 length: 17 amino acids. The CDR3 protein is CASSLAPSGRRVGELFF. CDR3 DNA: TGTGCCAGCAGCTTAGCGCCCTCGGGGCGGAGAGTCGGGGAGCTGTTTTTT.

This clonotype has ten or more counts. V gene TRBV5-1 combines with J gene TRBJ2-1; D remains ambiguous. CDR3 length: 12 residues. Germline V gene sequence: CDR1 SGHRS, CDR2 YFSETQ. The V end was cut by 3 bases, the J end by 9 bases, with 10 bases between. The CDR3 protein is CASSSSGSEQFF. As DNA, the CDR3 is TGCGCCAGCAGCTCCAGTGGTAGTGAGCAGTTCTTC.

This clonotype was recorded at least ten times. The rearrangement links TRBV19 to TRBJ2-5, with 7 bases matching TRBD1. V trimming: 3 bases; J trimming: 1 base; junction bases outside the gene matches: 5. CDR3 length: 15 amino acids. The germline gives CDR1 LNHDA, CDR2 SQIVND (reference sequence). CDR3 in amino acids: CASSMGTAIQETQYF. CDR3 DNA sequence: TGTGCCAGTAGTATGGGGACAGCAATCCAAGAGACCCAGTACTTC.

This clonotype was observed many times. The rearrangement joins TRBV11-2 to TRBJ2-3, with D unresolved. The CDR3 is made up of 15 amino acids. Germline assignment: CDR1 SGHAT and CDR2 FQNNGV. The ends were cut back, 5 bases at V and 0 bases at J, with 12 bases in the middle. The CDR3 DNA follows: TGTGCCAGCAGCATAGGTCCCTCTAGCACAGATACGCAGTATTTT. Its protein is CASSIGPSSTDTQYF.

This clonotype was detected ten times or more. V and J are TRBV7-4 and TRBJ2-7; D might be TRBD1 or TRBD2, each matching 5 bases. The V end was cut by 2 bases, the J end by 5 bases, with 22 bases between. Germline V lookup: CDR1 SGHVT, CDR2 SQSDAQ. The CDR3 is made up of 17 amino acids. DNA of the CDR3: TGTGCCAGCAGCTTAAACTGCTGGGGACGGCATCGGGACGAGCAGTACTTC. Its translation is CASSLNCWGRHRDEQYF.

There are many counts of this clonotype. The genes are TRBV11-2 and TRBJ1-5; D is unclear. Germline CDR1 SGHAT, CDR2 FQNNGV. CDR3 length: 13 residues. V was clipped by 0 bases and J by 7 bases, with 7 bases between them. This CDR3 reads CASSLERGQPQHF. The CDR3 DNA follows: TGTGCCAGCAGCTTAGAGCGAGGGCAGCCCCAGCATTTT.

The sample holds one count of this clonotype. Being one base from a much bigger clone, this may be a read error. This CDR3 fails to terminate in the conserved phenylalanine or tryptophan, so it likely reflects a read error. The rearrangement joins TRBV3-1 to TRBJ1-6; D not resolved. The ends were cut back, 1 base at V and 6 bases at J, with 10 bases in the middle. The CDR3 totals 15 residues. CDR1 and CDR2 (germline): LGHDT, YNNKEL (reference sequence). The CDR3 is CASSQVRGSNSPLHL. Written as DNA, the CDR3 is TGTGCCAGCAGCCAAGTAAGAGGGAGTAATTCACCCCTCCACTTG.

This clonotype was detected many times. The rearrangement joins TRBV20-1 to TRBJ2-1; 11 bases fit TRBD2. V shed 3 bases, J shed 7 bases, and the junction held 8 bases outside the gene matches. Germline values: CDR1 DFQATT, CDR2 SNEGSKA (reference sequence). The CDR3 contains 15 residues. In nucleotides, the CDR3 is TGCAGTGCTAGCAAAATGGGACTAGCGGTGAATGAGCAGTTCTTC. Protein product: CSASKMGLAVNEQFF.

This clonotype was seen ten or more times. The J gene is TRBJ2-2, the V gene TRBV5-1; TRBD1 might be the D (6 bases). V lost 4 bases and J 6 bases, leaving 13 bases between the germline ends. This CDR3 is built from 14 residues. Germline-derived CDR1 and CDR2 are SGHRS and YFSETQ. CDR3 sequence (DNA): TGCGCCAGCAGCCTTTTACAGGGACCCGGGGAGCTGTTTTTT. Residues: CASSLLQGPGELFF.

This clonotype was observed many times. The chain carries TRBV7-2 and TRBJ1-2, with a weak D call TRBD1 (6 bases). This CDR3 spans 13 amino acids. Germline V lookup: CDR1 SGHTA, CDR2 FQGNSA. V was trimmed by 5 bases and J by 8 bases, leaving 15 bases between them. As DNA, the CDR3 is TGTGCCAGCAGCCCCCGGGGGGCGAGAGGCTACACCTTC. This gives the protein CASSPRGARGYTF.

This clonotype was detected many times. The chain has TRBV11-3 and TRBJ2-1, with D hard to call. CDR1 SGHNT and CDR2 YENEEA come from the germline V gene. The CDR3 has 12 residues. The V and J ends lost 0 bases and 9 bases respectively, with 6 bases between them. As DNA, the CDR3 is TGTGCCAGCAGCTTAGATCGCGGTGAGCAGTTCTTC. This gives the protein CASSLDRGEQFF.

This clonotype was picked up many times. The chain uses TRBV6-1 and TRBJ2-7, with 9 bases fitting TRBD2. J lost 9 bases, V lost 6 bases, and 9 bases had no gene match. The CDR3 length is 13 residues. Germline V CDR1 and CDR2: MNHNS, SASEGT. CDR3 bases: TGTGCCAGCAGCGGTAGCGGGAGAAATGGGCAGTACTTC. Its protein is CASSGSGRNGQYF.

This clonotype was counted at least ten times. The J gene is TRBJ1-2, the V gene TRBV29-1; no definite D call. V was pared by 4 bases and J by 1 base, with 16 bases between. Germline lookup yields CDR1 SQVTM and CDR2 ANQGSEA. The CDR3 extends over 15 amino acids. The CDR3 protein is CSVGRERNDNYGYTF. In DNA form, the CDR3 reads TGCAGCGTTGGAAGAGAAAGAAATGATAACTATGGCTACACCTTC. Full variable domain (rest looked up from reference TRBV29-1 and TRBJ1-2): SAVISQKPSRDICQRGTSLTIQCQVDSQVTMMFWYRQQPGQSLTLIATANQGSEATYESGFVIDKFPISRPNLTFSTLTVSNMSPEDSSIYLCSVGRERNDNYGYTFGSGTRLTVV.

This clonotype turned up a few times. The V and J genes are TRBV30 and TRBJ2-5, with D perhaps matching TRBD2 (5 bases). The CDR3 extends over 13 amino acids. Germline CDR1 is GTSNPN and CDR2 is SVGIG (reference sequence). Trimming took off 2 bases at V and 2 bases at J, with 9 bases between the two ends. The CDR3 DNA sequence: TGTGCCTGGAGTCTAGGAGGACAAGAGACCCAGTACTTC. Its translation is CAWSLGGQETQYF.